The present TCR beta chain was sequenced within a study of post-analysis software for immune sequencing data. This clonotype showed up many times. Every TCR beta cDNA library bore unique molecular identifiers. TCRdb re-called the PCR reads with MiXCR, one entry per CDR3 protein. Counted here are 150,000 to 200,000 distinct CDR3 sequences, 30% occurring once; the ten biggest clones make up approximately 1.5%. Sequenced: blood. The source is a girl aged 5-17 years with multiple sclerosis.

The CDR3 sequence is CASSVAPDNSGANVLTF. Written as DNA, the CDR3 is TGTGCCAGCAGCGTAGCGCCGGATAACTCTGGGGCCAACGTCCTGACTTTC. The V call is TRBV9, the J call TRBJ2-6; D not certain. The CDR3 contains 17 residues. Germline V gene data show CDR1 as SGDLS and CDR2 as YYNGEE. The V and J ends lost 0 bases and 0 bases respectively, with 10 bases between them.